The 5 T cell receptor beta chains listed next were all sequenced from one sample in a study of blood T cell repertoires in COVID-19. TCRdb keeps only in-frame clones here, not all; method: immunoSEQ multiplex PCR. The sample shows a few hundred thousand clones, approximately 88% of them seen only once. The source material was peripheral blood. All receptors come from a woman in her 50s with COVID-19, enrolled during active disease.

The chain joins TRBV19 to TRBJ1-1; D perhaps matches TRBD1 (5 bases). Trimming removed 7 bases from V and 6 bases from J, with 9 bases in between. The CDR3 covers 11 residues. Germline-derived CDR1 and CDR2 are LNHDA and SQIVND (reference sequence). This CDR3 reads CASNGDSEAFF. The CDR3 coding sequence is TGTGCCAGTAATGGGGACTCTGAAGCTTTCTTT.

The V and J genes are TRBV6-4 and TRBJ2-3, with 12 bases aligning to TRBD1. Germline CDR1 MRHNA, CDR2 SNTAGT. The CDR3 loop spans 16 amino acids. The V gene end was trimmed by 2 bases and the J gene end by 5 bases; junction bases not matched to a gene: 5. CDR3 loop: CASSDAGTGGEDTQYF. Written as DNA, the CDR3 is TGTGCCAGCAGTGACGCCGGGACAGGGGGCGAAGATACGCAGTATTTT.

V gene TRBV7-9 combines with J gene TRBJ2-1; 7 bases fit TRBD1. The CDR3 runs 17 residues. With 8 bases clipped from V and 4 bases from J, the junction kept 17 bases outside the gene matches. CDR1 is SEHNR, CDR2 FQNEAQ, per germline (reference sequence). The DNA of the CDR3 is TGTGCCAGCGCCCCAACAGGGGACCAAACCCCTTACAATGAGCAGTTCTTC. It codes for CASAPTGDQTPYNEQFF.

The rearrangement joins TRBV27 to TRBJ2-3, with 8 bases identical to TRBD1. J lost 1 base, V lost 8 bases, and 2 bases had no gene match. Per the germline V gene, CDR1 is MNHEY and CDR2 is SMNVEV (reference sequence). The CDR3 is 13 amino acids. For the CDR3, the DNA is TGTGCCAGCCAGGGGGCTGGCACAGATACGCAGTATTTT. Its translation: CASQGAGTDTQYF.

The chain employs TRBV19 and TRBJ1-1, with a possible D match to TRBD1 (5 bases). With 10 bases removed from V and 6 bases from J, the gap between germline ends came to 15 bases. The CDR3 spans 12 residues. Germline V gene data show CDR1 as LNHDA and CDR2 as SQIVND (reference sequence). The CDR3 coding sequence is TGTGCCAACCGGGACTTGCACCCTGAAGCTTTCTTT. Protein product: CANRDLHPEAFF.